What follows is one T cell receptor beta chain and its context. The sample comes from a study of control samples from healthy donors and cancer patients. Some clones are missing from TCRdb's copy, which holds only in-frame ones; the method was immunoSEQ multiplex PCR. The sample carries about 170,000 clones, approximately 92% recorded once. V trimming: 4 bases; J trimming: 4 bases; junction bases outside the gene matches: 6. The CDR3 has 15 residues. CDR1 and CDR2 from the germline V gene are LGHNA and YSLEER. The chain combines TRBV4-3 with TRBJ1-4; 7 bases are a match to TRBD1. Sequenced sample: blood. The sequence was collected from a woman aged 55 to 70 in good health. The CDR3 DNA is TGCGCCAGCAGCCGCCACCGGGACAGTAATGAAAAACTGTTTTTT. The encoded protein is CASSRHRDSNEKLFF.